Below are 5 T cell receptor beta chains sequenced from a single sample in a study of blood T cell repertoires in COVID-19. This table comes from immunoSEQ multiplex PCR, and its TCRdb copy is limited to in-frame clones, with some not included. The profile covers 450,000 to 500,000 clones, with 80% to 90% appearing a single time and approximately 8.3% taken by the ten largest. Source material: PBMCs or T cells enriched from blood (not recorded which). The receptors stem from a woman aged 55-69 years who had recovered from COVID-19.

The J gene is TRBJ1-1, the V gene TRBV6-2 or TRBV6-3; no firm D call. With 5 bases removed from V and 0 bases from J, the gap between germline ends came to 10 bases. CDR1 MNHEY and CDR2 SVGEGT come from the germline V gene. The CDR3 consists of 14 residues. CDR3 DNA sequence: TGTGCCAGCAGTCCCCCGACACTGAACACTGAAGCTTTCTTT. This translates into CASSPPTLNTEAFF.

This clone showed up just once. J is TRBJ1-2 and V is TRBV29-1, with 7 nucleotides matching TRBD1. Germline CDR1 is SQVTM and CDR2 is ANQGSEA. V lost 6 bases to trimming and J lost 1 base; unmatched junction nucleotides: 8. The CDR3 has 14 residues. Written as DNA, the CDR3 is TGCAGCGTCCGGGGGACAGCGTTTAACTATGGCTACACCTTC. Protein: CSVRGTAFNYGYTF.

This chain uses TRBV5-1 with TRBJ1-6; 9 nucleotides match TRBD1. The CDR3 covers 20 residues. Germline CDR1 SGHRS, CDR2 YFSETQ. V trimming: 4 bases; J trimming: 0 bases; junction bases outside the gene matches: 14. The CDR3 coding sequence is TGCGCCAGCAGCCCTAAGGGACAGGGTCACTCAAGCTCCTATAATTCACCCCTCCACTTT. Protein product: CASSPKGQGHSSSYNSPLHF.

V and J are TRBV10-3 and TRBJ1-3; the D gene is possibly TRBD1 (6 bases). V lost 8 bases to trimming and J lost 4 bases, with 12 bases between them. The germline V gene encodes CDR1 ENHRY and CDR2 SYGVKD. The CDR3 consists of 13 residues. The CDR3 is CAILLDRGNTIYF. The CDR3 coding sequence is TGTGCCATCTTACTGGACAGAGGAAACACCATATATTTT.

This chain links TRBV19 with TRBJ2-3, with 7 bases matching TRBD1. Per germline, CDR1 LNHDA and CDR2 SQIVND (reference sequence). This CDR3 region has 15 residues. Losses at the gene ends were 5 bases for V and 5 bases for J; bases not matched to a gene: 10. The CDR3 region is CASSFSPQGEDTQYF. As DNA, the CDR3 is TGTGCCAGTAGTTTCTCCCCCCAGGGGGAAGATACGCAGTATTTT.